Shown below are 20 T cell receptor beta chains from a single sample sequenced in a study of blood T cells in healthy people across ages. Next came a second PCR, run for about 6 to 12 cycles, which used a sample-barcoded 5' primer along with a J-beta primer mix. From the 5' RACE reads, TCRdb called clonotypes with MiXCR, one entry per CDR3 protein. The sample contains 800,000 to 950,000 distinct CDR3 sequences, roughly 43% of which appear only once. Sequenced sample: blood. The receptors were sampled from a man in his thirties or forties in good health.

The CDR3 here is CASSYGGGLAEYQQFF. In nucleotides, the CDR3 is TGTGCCAGCAGTTACGGGGGAGGACTAGCGGAATATCAGCAGTTCTTC. The V call is TRBV6-5, the J call TRBJ2-1; 10 bases are a match to TRBD2. Losses at the gene ends were 2 bases for V and 11 bases for J; bases not matched to a gene: 12. The CDR3 loop spans 16 amino acids. Germline V CDR1 and CDR2: MNHEY, SVGAGI.

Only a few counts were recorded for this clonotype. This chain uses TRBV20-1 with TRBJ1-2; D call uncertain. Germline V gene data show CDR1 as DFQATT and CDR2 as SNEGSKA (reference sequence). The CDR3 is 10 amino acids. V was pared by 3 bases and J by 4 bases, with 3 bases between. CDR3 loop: CSARSYGYTF. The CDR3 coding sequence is TGCAGTGCTAGGTCCTATGGCTACACCTTC.

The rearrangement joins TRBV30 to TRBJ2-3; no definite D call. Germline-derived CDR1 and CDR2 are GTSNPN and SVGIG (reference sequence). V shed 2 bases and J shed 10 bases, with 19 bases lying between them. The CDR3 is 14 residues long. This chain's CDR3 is CAWSLSLGRAPQYF. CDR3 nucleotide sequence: TGTGCCTGGAGTCTTTCTCTCGGACGGGCCCCGCAGTATTTT.

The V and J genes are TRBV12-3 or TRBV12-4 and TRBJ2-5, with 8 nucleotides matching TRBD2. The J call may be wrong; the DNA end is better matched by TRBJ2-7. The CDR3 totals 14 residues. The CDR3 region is CASGSGDKSYEQYF. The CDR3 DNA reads TGTGCCAGCGGTAGCGGGGACAAATCCTACGAGCAGTACTTC.

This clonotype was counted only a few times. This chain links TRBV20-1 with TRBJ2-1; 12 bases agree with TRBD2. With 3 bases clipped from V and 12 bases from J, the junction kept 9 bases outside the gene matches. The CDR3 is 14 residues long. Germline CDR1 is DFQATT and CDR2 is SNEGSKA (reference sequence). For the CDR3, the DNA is TGCAGTGCTAGTCGTCTAGCGGGGGGGGGTGGGCAGTTCTTC. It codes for CSASRLAGGGGQFF.

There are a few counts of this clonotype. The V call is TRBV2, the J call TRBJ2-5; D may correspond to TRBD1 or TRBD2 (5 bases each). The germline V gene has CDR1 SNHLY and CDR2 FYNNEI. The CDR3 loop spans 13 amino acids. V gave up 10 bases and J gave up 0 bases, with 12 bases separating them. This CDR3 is CATGTKYQETQYF. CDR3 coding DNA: TGTGCCACCGGGACGAAGTACCAAGAGACCCAGTACTTC. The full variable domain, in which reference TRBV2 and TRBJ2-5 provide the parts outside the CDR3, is EPEVTQTPSHQVTQMGQEVILRCVPISNHLYFYWYRQILGQKVEFLVSFYNNEISEKSEIFDDQFSVERPDGSNFTLKIRSTKLEDSAMYFCATGTKYQETQYFGPGTRLLVL.

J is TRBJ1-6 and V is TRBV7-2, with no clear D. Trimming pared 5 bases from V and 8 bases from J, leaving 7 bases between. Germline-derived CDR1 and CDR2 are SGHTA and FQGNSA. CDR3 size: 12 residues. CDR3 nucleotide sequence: TGTGCCAGCAGCCCAGGCCATTCACCCCTCCACTTT. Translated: CASSPGHSPLHF.

The CDR3 bases are TGTGCCTGGACCCCGCATGACACTGAAGCTTTCTTT. Protein product: CAWTPHDTEAFF. This chain connects TRBV30 to TRBJ1-1; D is unclear. In germline, CDR1 is GTSNPN, CDR2 SVGIG (reference sequence). The V end was cut by 4 bases, the J end by 3 bases, with 9 bases between. The CDR3 is 12 amino acids. The whole variable domain, filled in from reference TRBV30 and TRBJ1-1, reads SQTIHQWPATLVQPVGSPLSLECTVEGTSNPNLYWYRQAAGRGLQLLFYSVGIGQISSEVPQNLSASRPQDRQFILSSKKLLLSDSGFYLCAWTPHDTEAFFGQGTRLTVV.

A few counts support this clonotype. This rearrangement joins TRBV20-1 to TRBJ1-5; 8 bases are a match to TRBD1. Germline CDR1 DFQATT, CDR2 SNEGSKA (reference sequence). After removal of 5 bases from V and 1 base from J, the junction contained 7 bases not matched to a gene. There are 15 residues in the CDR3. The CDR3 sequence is CSAYKDRASNQPQHF. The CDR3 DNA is TGCAGTGCTTATAAGGACAGGGCAAGCAATCAGCCCCAGCATTTT.

Written as DNA, the CDR3 is TGTGCCAGCAGTTTAGAGACTATTTACAATGAGCAGTTCTTC. The encoded protein is CASSLETIYNEQFF. This chain joins TRBV12-3 or TRBV12-4 and TRBJ2-1; weak D call: TRBD2 (5 bases). V lost 1 base and J 4 bases, leaving 8 bases between the germline ends. CDR3 size: 14 residues.

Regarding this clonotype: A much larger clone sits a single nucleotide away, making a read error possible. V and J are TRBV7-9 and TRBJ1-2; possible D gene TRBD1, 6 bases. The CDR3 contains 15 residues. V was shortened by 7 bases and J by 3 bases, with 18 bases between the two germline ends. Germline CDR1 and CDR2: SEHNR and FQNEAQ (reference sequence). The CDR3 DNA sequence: TGTGCCAGCAACGAAGCAGGGGCTACTCACTATGGCTACACCTTC. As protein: CASNEAGATHYGYTF.

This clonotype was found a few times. The CDR3 DNA is TGTGCCAGCAGGGAAAGGGATACGCAGTATTTT. It specifies CASRERDTQYF. The chain combines TRBV12-3 or TRBV12-4 with TRBJ2-3; D gene unclear. The CDR3 loop spans 11 amino acids. Trimming pared 6 bases from V and 6 bases from J, leaving 7 bases between.

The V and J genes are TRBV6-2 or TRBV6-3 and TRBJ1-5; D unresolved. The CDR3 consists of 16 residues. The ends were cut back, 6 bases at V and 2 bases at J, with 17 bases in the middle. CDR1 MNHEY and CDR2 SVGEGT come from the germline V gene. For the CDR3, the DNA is TGTGCCAGCAGCAACGGGATGAGGATGGGCAATCAGCCCCAGCATTTT. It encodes CASSNGMRMGNQPQHF.

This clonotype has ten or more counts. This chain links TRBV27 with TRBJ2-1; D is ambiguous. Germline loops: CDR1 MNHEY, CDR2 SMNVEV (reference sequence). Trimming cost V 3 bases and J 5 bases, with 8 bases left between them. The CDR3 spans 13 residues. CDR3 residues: CASSLGSNNEQFF. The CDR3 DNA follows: TGTGCCAGCAGTTTGGGGTCGAACAATGAGCAGTTCTTC.

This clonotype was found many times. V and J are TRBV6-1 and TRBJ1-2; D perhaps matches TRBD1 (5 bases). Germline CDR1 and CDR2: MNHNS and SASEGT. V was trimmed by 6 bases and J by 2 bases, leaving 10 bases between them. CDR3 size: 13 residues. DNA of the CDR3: TGTGCCAGCAGCGGGGACGGGAACTATGGCTACACCTTC. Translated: CASSGDGNYGYTF.

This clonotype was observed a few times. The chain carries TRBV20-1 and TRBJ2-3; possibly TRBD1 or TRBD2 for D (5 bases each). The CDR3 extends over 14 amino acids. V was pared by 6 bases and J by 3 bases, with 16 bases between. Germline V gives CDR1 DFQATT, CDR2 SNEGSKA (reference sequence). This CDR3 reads CSAVQGTGTDTQYF. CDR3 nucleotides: TGCAGTGCGGTGCAAGGGACGGGGACAGATACGCAGTATTTT.

The CDR3 reads CASDTGGGSYEQYF. CDR3 DNA: TGTGCCAGTGATACAGGGGGAGGCTCCTACGAGCAGTACTTC. The genes are TRBV19 and TRBJ2-7, with TRBD1 identical over 8 bases. This CDR3 has 14 residues. Germline values: CDR1 LNHDA, CDR2 SQIVND (reference sequence). V lost 8 bases, J lost 0 bases, and 6 bases stayed unmatched.

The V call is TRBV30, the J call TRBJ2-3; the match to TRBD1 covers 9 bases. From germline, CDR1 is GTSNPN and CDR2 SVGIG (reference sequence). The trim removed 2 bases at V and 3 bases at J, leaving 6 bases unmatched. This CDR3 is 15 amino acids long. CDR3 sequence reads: CAWSPGTGMTDTQYF. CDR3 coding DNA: TGTGCCTGGAGTCCCGGGACAGGGATGACAGATACGCAGTATTTT.

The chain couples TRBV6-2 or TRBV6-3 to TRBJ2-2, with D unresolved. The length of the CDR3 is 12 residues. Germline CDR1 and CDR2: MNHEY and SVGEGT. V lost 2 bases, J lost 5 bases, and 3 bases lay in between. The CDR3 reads CASSYETGELFF. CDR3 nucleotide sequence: TGTGCCAGCAGTTACGAAACCGGGGAGCTGTTTTTT.

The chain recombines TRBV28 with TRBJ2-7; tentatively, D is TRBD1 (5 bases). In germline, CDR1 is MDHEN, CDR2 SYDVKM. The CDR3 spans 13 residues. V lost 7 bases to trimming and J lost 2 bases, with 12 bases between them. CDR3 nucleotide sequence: TGTGCCAGCAAGGTCGACAGCCCCTACGAGCAGTACTTC. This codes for CASKVDSPYEQYF.